Listed below are T cell receptor beta chains from one sample, sequenced in a study of shared clonotypes between healthy human individuals. Clones were read by immunoSEQ multiplex PCR, and TCRdb kept only the in-frame ones, dropping some. The sample holds 2 million to 3 million clones; 90% to 95% are singletons and the top ten take 0.36%. Material for sequencing was naive CD4+ T cells from PBMCs. The receptors were gathered from a man younger than 35 in good health. Some clones in this sample may be carry-over from other donors' samples. The CDR3 runs from the conserved cysteine through the conserved F or W. A D gene is named only where the DNA matches it firmly. The size entry is marked missing in some rows and otherwise reads once, few, many or a size class.

TRBJ1-5	NA	once	TRBV28	16	CASSRDGVYSNQPQHF
TRBJ1-2	NA	NA	TRBV2	14	CASGNEQTPYGYTF
TRBJ2-2	TRBD1	NA	TRBV9	15	CASSDRQGNTGELFF
TRBJ2-7	TRBD1	NA	TRBV9	14	CASSPGTGSYEQYF
TRBJ1-5	NA	NA	TRBV6-6	14	CASSYLGSNQPQHF
TRBJ2-1	NA	once	TRBV6-5	13	CASSRLNLNEQFF
TRBJ2-7	NA	NA	TRBV9	14	CASSVVVGSYEQYF
TRBJ1-5	NA	few	TRBV18	14	CASSPLGGHQPQHF
TRBJ2-7	TRBD2	NA	TRBV7-2	15	CASSLGTSGRYEQYF
TRBJ2-7	TRBD2	NA	TRBV7-2	17	CASSVSTSGRPTYEQYF
TRBJ1-1	NA	NA	TRBV5-4	14	CASSPRGGHTEAFF
TRBJ1-1	NA	NA	TRBV6-1	14	CASSERRGDTEAFF
TRBJ2-4	NA	NA	TRBV28	14	CASSQTTVRNIQYF
TRBJ2-2	NA	NA	TRBV7-2	13	CASSARLAGELFF
TRBJ2-1	NA	NA	TRBV5-1	16	CASSLVWGEVHNEQFF
TRBJ1-4	NA	NA	TRBV7-9	13	CASSRALAEKLFF
TRBJ1-5	NA	few	TRBV6-1	15	CASREQGGSNQPQHF
TRBJ2-2	NA	NA	TRBV19	14	CASSGPSGTGELFF
TRBJ1-5	TRBD1	NA	TRBV10-3	15	CAISESTGFNQPQHF
TRBJ1-2	NA	NA	TRBV28	13	CASSQAGLSGYTF
TRBJ2-5	TRBD2	NA	TRBV6-5	15	CASSYGSSGSGQQYF
TRBJ1-5	TRBD1	NA	TRBV2	17	CASSRGQGLESNQPQHF
TRBJ2-5	TRBD2	NA	TRBV11-2	15	CASSLVPGTRETQYF
TRBJ1-5	NA	NA	TRBV19	13	CASRRRSNQPQHF
TRBJ1-5	NA	NA	TRBV6-1	15	CASGPGTHSNQPQHF
TRBJ2-7	NA	NA	TRBV7-2	16	CASSSHPAGVAYEQYF
TRBJ1-2	NA	NA	TRBV9	15	CASSVTQGFNYGYTF
TRBJ2-7	NA	NA	TRBV30	10	CAGGRNEQYF
TRBJ1-1	TRBD1	once	TRBV19	14	CASSITGGGTEAFF
TRBJ1-2	NA	NA	TRBV19	12	CASSLVDGGYTF
TRBJ1-2	NA	NA	TRBV19	15	CASSIRGGPNYGYTF
TRBJ2-1	NA	NA	TRBV6-5	15	CASSYSTDRSREQFF
TRBJ2-1	NA	NA	TRBV7-3	15	CASSFTSGFYNEQFF
TRBJ2-3	NA	NA	TRBV11-3	13	CASSLNRADTQYF
TRBJ2-1	TRBD2	once	TRBV4-3	16	CASSQILAGGYNEQFF
TRBJ2-7	NA	once	TRBV30	13	CARSQGSPYEQYF
TRBJ1-6	NA	once	TRBV5-4	15	CASSLMAGVNSPLHF
TRBJ1-1	NA	once	TRBV5-4	15	CASSWDMIKNTEAFF
TRBJ1-3	TRBD1	once	TRBV7-9	15	CASSAWTGSGNTIYF